Shown below are 7 T cell receptor beta chains from a single sample sequenced in a study of regulatory T cells in long-lasting Graves disease. Combining iRepertoire HTBI primers with Arm-PCR of CDR3 regions, the authors built TCR beta libraries. One entry per CDR3 protein, called by TCRdb with MiXCR from the multiplex PCR reads. The data contain roughly 420,000 distinct CDR3 sequences, 16% of them singletons. Specified time point: newly diagnosed GD, antithyroid drugs for less than 3 months. Isolated PBMC RNA provided the starting material for the TCR library. These data were also reused for a study on T cells in Graves' hyperthyroidism and ophthalmopathy.

The specimen comprised peripheral blood mononuclear cells (PBMCs), sampled at new diagnosis, from a patient treated with antithyroid drugs. These receptors originate from a woman aged 25-40 years with Graves disease.

J is TRBJ2-3 and V is TRBV24-1; D unclear. The CDR3 length is 12 residues. V was trimmed by 7 bases and J by 0 bases, leaving 4 bases between them. CDR1 is KGHDR and CDR2 is SFDVKD in the germline V gene. The CDR3 spells CATRASTDTQYF. CDR3 bases: TGTGCCACCAGAGCGAGCACAGATACGCAGTATTTT.

This clonotype occurred many times. The gene calls are TRBV18 and TRBJ2-1; D is perhaps TRBD2 (5 bases). The ends were cut back, 5 bases at V and 9 bases at J, with 17 bases in the middle. Germline V gives CDR1 KGHSH, CDR2 LQKENI. The CDR3 sequence is 14 residues long. CDR3 DNA: TGTGCCAGCTCATCGGGTCAAAGCGGTGGTGAGCAGTTCTTC. This codes for CASSSGQSGGEQFF.

Many counts were recorded for this clonotype. CDR3 protein: CASSLGVGTDTQYF. The CDR3 DNA reads TGTGCCAGCAGTCTAGGCGTAGGCACAGATACGCAGTATTTT. The gene calls are TRBV2 and TRBJ2-3; D call uncertain. Per germline, CDR1 SNHLY and CDR2 FYNNEI. There are 14 residues in the CDR3. Trimming shortened V by 5 bases and J by 1 base, and 10 bases separated the two germline ends. Using reference TRBV2 and TRBJ2-3 for the parts outside the CDR3, the full variable domain is EPEVTQTPSHQVTQMGQEVILRCVPISNHLYFYWYRQILGQKVEFLVSFYNNEISEKSEIFDDQFSVERPDGSNFTLKIRSTKLEDSAMYFCASSLGVGTDTQYFGPGTRLTVL.

This clonotype has only a few counts. The V call is TRBV20-1, the J call TRBJ2-1; TRBD2 matches 7 bases. The length of the CDR3 is 13 residues. Trimming at V came to 4 bases and at J to 2 bases, leaving 2 bases not matched to a gene. Germline V lookup: CDR1 DFQATT, CDR2 SNEGSKA (reference sequence). The CDR3 is CSANGLAYNEQFF. The CDR3 region has the DNA TGCAGTGCTAACGGACTAGCCTACAATGAGCAGTTCTTC.

This chain joins TRBV18 and TRBJ2-7; D gene ambiguous. Germline V lookup: CDR1 KGHSH, CDR2 LQKENI. This CDR3 region has 13 residues. V was shortened by 2 bases and J by 6 bases, with 11 bases between the two germline ends. Here the CDR3 reads CASSPSDVREQYF. In nucleotides, the CDR3 is TGTGCCAGCTCACCATCGGACGTACGCGAGCAGTACTTC.

This clonotype appeared a few times. Germline is not matched at one junction end, which may reflect a read error. This sequence joins TRBV7-6 and TRBJ2-1; tentatively, D is TRBD2 (6 bases). Germline CDR1 is SGHVS and CDR2 is FNYEAQ. The CDR3 runs 12 residues. CDR3: CASSQQLAPKHF. CDR3 sequence (DNA): TGTGCCAGCAGCCAACAACTAGCCCCTAAACACTTC.

This clonotype was detected ten times or more. The genes are TRBV18 and TRBJ1-2, with TRBD1 as a possible D gene (6 bases). The CDR3 runs to 17 residues. Germline CDR1 and CDR2: KGHSH and LQKENI. The germline V and J ends were trimmed by 3 bases and 4 bases, with 21 bases remaining between them. CDR3: CASSPTINRDRSYGYTF. The CDR3 DNA reads TGTGCCAGCTCACCGACCATTAACAGGGATCGGAGCTATGGCTACACCTTC.